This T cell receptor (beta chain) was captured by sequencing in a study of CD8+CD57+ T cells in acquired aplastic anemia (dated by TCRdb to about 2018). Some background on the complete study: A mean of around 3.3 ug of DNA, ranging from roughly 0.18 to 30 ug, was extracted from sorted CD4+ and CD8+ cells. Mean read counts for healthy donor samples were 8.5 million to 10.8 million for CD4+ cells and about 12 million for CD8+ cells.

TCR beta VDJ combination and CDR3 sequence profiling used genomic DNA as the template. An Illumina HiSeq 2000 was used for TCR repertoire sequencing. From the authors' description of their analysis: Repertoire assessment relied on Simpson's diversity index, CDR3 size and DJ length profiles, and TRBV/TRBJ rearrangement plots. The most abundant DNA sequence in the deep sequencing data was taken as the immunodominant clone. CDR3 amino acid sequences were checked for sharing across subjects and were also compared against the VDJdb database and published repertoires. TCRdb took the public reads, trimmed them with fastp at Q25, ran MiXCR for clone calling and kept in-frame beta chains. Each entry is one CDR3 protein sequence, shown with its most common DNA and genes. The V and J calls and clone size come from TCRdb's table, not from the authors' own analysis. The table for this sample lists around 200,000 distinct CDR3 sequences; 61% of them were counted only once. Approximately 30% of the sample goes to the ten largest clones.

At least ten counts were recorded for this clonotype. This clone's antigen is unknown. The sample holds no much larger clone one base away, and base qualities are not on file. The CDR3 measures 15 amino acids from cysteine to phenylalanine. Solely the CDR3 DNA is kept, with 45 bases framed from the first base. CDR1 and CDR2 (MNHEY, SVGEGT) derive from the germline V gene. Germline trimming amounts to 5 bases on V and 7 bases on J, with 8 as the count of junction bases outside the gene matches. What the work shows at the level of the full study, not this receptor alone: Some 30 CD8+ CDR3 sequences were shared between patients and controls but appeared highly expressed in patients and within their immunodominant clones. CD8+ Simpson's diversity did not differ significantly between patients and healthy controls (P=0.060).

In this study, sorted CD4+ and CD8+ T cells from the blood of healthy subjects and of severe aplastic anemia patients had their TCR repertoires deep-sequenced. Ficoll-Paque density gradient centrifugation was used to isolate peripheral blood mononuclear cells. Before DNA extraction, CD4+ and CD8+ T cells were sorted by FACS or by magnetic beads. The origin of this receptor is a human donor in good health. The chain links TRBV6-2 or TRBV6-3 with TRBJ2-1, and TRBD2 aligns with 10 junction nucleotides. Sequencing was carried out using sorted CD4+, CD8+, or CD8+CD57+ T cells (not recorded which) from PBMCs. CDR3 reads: CASSPTSGVGNEQFF. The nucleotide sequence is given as TGTGCCAGCAGTCCCACTAGCGGGGTTGGTAATGAGCAGTTCTTC.